Listed here are 22 T cell receptor beta chains from one sample, sequenced in a study of T-cell memory formation after mild COVID-19. TCRdb recomputed calls from the 5' RACE reads with MiXCR, one row per CDR3 protein. The sample lists 200,000 to 300,000 distinct CDR3 sequences; over 8.5% were seen once. The sequenced sample was PBMCs or a T cell subset sorted from them (not recorded which). All receptors derive from a man between 18 and 35 years old who had mild COVID-19 (a few samples of this study predate the infection). Cell type and time point are not known.

This clonotype was observed a few times. The rearrangement links TRBV24-1 to TRBJ2-3; a weak D match, TRBD1 (5 bases). The CDR3 sequence is 16 residues long. CDR1 is KGHDR and CDR2 is SFDVKD in the germline V gene. The V gene lost 3 bases and the J gene lost 6 bases, with 18 bases spanning the gap. CDR3 in DNA: TGTGCCACCAGTGATCCCGGTACAGGTTCTGGTGATACGCAGTATTTT. Translating gives CATSDPGTGSGDTQYF.

This clonotype was seen more than once but under ten times. Germline and junction disagree at one end, which may indicate a read error. The rearrangement joins TRBV20-1 to TRBJ1-5; possible D gene TRBD1, 6 bases. Germline values: CDR1 DFQATT, CDR2 SNEGSKA (reference sequence). This CDR3 comprises 17 residues. In DNA, the CDR3 is TGCAGTGCGAGAGACCAGGGGCAGGCCGGCGGCAATCAGCCCCAGCATTTT. This codes for CSARDQGQAGGNQPQHF.

The chain joins TRBV7-2 to TRBJ2-7, with D unclear. This CDR3 is 13 amino acids long. Germline V CDR1 and CDR2: SGHTA, FQGNSA. Trimming took 2 bases from V and 4 from J, leaving 9 bases between them. The CDR3 spells CASSLSQRYEQYF. CDR3 nucleotides: TGTGCCAGCAGCTTATCCCAGAGATACGAGCAGTACTTC.

The sample holds a few counts of this clonotype. The rearrangement links TRBV27 to TRBJ1-5, with no clear D. V dropped 5 bases and J dropped 1 base, with 9 bases sitting between them. Looked up from germline, CDR1 is MNHEY and CDR2 is SMNVEV (reference sequence). The CDR3 spans 14 residues. For the CDR3, the DNA is TGTGCCAGCAGTCCCCAGCGAAGCAATCAGCCCCAGCATTTT. Translated: CASSPQRSNQPQHF.

V is TRBV7-2 and J is TRBJ2-7, with 7 bases lining up with TRBD1. CDR1 is SGHTA and CDR2 is FQGNSA in the germline V gene. With V trimmed by 2 bases and J by 5 bases, 6 bases remained unmatched. CDR3 length equals 14 residues. The CDR3 loop reads CASSLQGQIHEQYF. CDR3 coding DNA: TGTGCCAGCAGCTTACAGGGACAGATCCACGAGCAGTACTTC.

This sequence joins TRBV5-1 and TRBJ2-4; the D gene is possibly TRBD2 (6 bases). Germline CDR1 reads SGHRS; CDR2 reads YFSETQ. The CDR3 sequence is 17 residues long. V was clipped by 4 bases and J by 3 bases, with 20 bases between them. The CDR3 sequence is CASSGGDFGIGKNIQYF. For the CDR3, the DNA is TGCGCCAGCAGCGGCGGGGACTTCGGGATAGGCAAAAACATTCAGTACTTC.

This clonotype was seen more than once but under ten times. The genes are TRBV5-6 and TRBJ1-6, with D tentatively TRBD1 (5 bases). Between the trimmed V and J ends, which lost 4 bases and 13 bases, there was a span of 9 bases. This CDR3 spans 11 amino acids. Germline-derived CDR1 and CDR2 are SGHDT and YYEEEE. The CDR3 here is CASSKGRPLHF. CDR3 nucleotides: TGTGCCAGCAGCAAGGGGAGGCCCCTCCACTTT.

The chain has TRBV20-1 and TRBJ1-2; D is unclear. Germline CDR1 DFQATT, CDR2 SNEGSKA (reference sequence). With 5 bases removed from V and 5 bases from J, the gap between germline ends came to 15 bases. The CDR3 has 13 amino acids. The CDR3 DNA sequence: TGCAGTGCTCCCCACCGGGCAGGATATGGCTACACCTTC. This gives the protein CSAPHRAGYGYTF.

The V gene is TRBV28, the J gene TRBJ1-6; the D gene is possibly TRBD1 (5 bases). This CDR3 contains 18 residues. Germline V CDR1 and CDR2: MDHEN, SYDVKM. V dropped 2 bases and J dropped 10 bases, with 24 bases sitting between them. This chain's CDR3 is CASSLDGPGTSGGSPLHF. CDR3 in DNA: TGTGCCAGCAGTTTAGATGGTCCGGGGACCTCCGGTGGCTCACCCCTCCACTTT.

The table lists this clonotype with many counts. This chain connects TRBV4-3 to TRBJ2-5; either TRBD1 or TRBD2 may supply D (5 bases each). This CDR3 is built from 16 residues. Trimming shortened V by 3 bases and J by 2 bases, and 16 bases separated the two germline ends. Germline lookup yields CDR1 LGHNA and CDR2 YSLEER. The CDR3 sequence is CASSQGPGAGQETQYF. The DNA for the CDR3 is TGCGCCAGCAGCCAGGGCCCCGGGGCAGGGCAAGAGACCCAGTACTTC.

The V call is TRBV9, the J call TRBJ2-1; TRBD2 is a possible D gene (5 bases). There are 14 residues in the CDR3. Germline V lookup: CDR1 SGDLS, CDR2 YYNGEE. Trimming took off 3 bases at V and 8 bases at J, with 15 bases between the two ends. The CDR3 DNA reads as TGTGCCAGCAGCGCCCCAAGAAAGGGAGATGAGCAGTTCTTC. It yields the protein CASSAPRKGDEQFF.

The chain carries TRBV20-1 and TRBJ1-4; no clear D. The CDR3 length is 13 residues. Trimming pared 2 bases from V and 5 bases from J, leaving 9 bases between. Germline loops: CDR1 DFQATT, CDR2 SNEGSKA (reference sequence). The CDR3 here is CSARRAGNEKLFF. The CDR3 DNA sequence: TGCAGTGCTAGAAGGGCCGGGAATGAAAAACTGTTTTTT.

This clonotype has a count of ten or more. The chain carries TRBV20-1 and TRBJ2-7; D gene uncertain. With 1 base removed from V and 5 bases from J, the gap between germline ends came to 9 bases. Per germline, CDR1 DFQATT and CDR2 SNEGSKA (reference sequence). The CDR3 loop spans 12 amino acids. CDR3 sequence reads: CSARVRLNEQYF. The CDR3 nucleotides read TGCAGTGCTAGAGTCCGATTGAACGAGCAGTACTTC.

The chain carries TRBV5-1 and TRBJ2-6; possible D gene TRBD1, 5 bases. Deletions cut 3 bases from V and 3 bases from J, with 22 bases between. Germline assignment: CDR1 SGHRS and CDR2 YFSETQ. The CDR3 totals 19 residues. CDR3: CASSSQGILSEVGANVLTF. DNA of the CDR3: TGCGCCAGCAGCTCGCAGGGAATCCTCTCGGAAGTTGGGGCCAACGTCCTGACTTTC.

This clonotype was picked up a small number of times. The chain has TRBV12-3 or TRBV12-4 and TRBJ2-2; D uncertain. The CDR3 contains 11 residues. Between the trimmed V and J ends, which lost 3 bases and 7 bases, there was a span of 3 bases. The CDR3: CASSFIGELFF. The CDR3 nucleotides read TGTGCCAGCAGTTTTATCGGGGAGCTGTTTTTT.

This clonotype was seen a handful of times. The V gene is TRBV29-1, the J gene TRBJ1-4, with no clear D. CDR1 is SQVTM, CDR2 ANQGSEA, per germline. CDR3 length: 14 amino acids. V was clipped by 5 bases and J by 0 bases, with 10 bases between them. The DNA for the CDR3 is TGCAGCGTTAAACCGGCCCCAACTAATGAAAAACTGTTTTTT. This codes for CSVKPAPTNEKLFF.

This clonotype was seen a few times. The J gene is TRBJ2-3, the V gene TRBV6-2 or TRBV6-3; no reliable D call. The CDR3 covers 15 residues. Per germline, CDR1 MNHEY and CDR2 SVGEGT. V lost 2 bases, J lost 2 bases, and 11 bases lay in between. This CDR3 reads CASSYAFGFTDTQYF. The CDR3 coding sequence is TGTGCCAGCAGTTACGCATTCGGTTTCACAGATACGCAGTATTTT.

This chain uses TRBV7-2 with TRBJ2-6, with TRBD1 matching over 11 bases. Germline V gene lookup returns CDR1 SGHTA and CDR2 FQGNSA. The J segment lost 1 base and the V segment lost 2 bases, leaving 7 bases of the junction unmatched. CDR3 length: 19 amino acids. In DNA, the CDR3 is TGTGCCAGCAGCTTATGGGACAGGGGGATAAGGTCTGGGGCCAACGTCCTGACTTTC. Translating gives CASSLWDRGIRSGANVLTF.

Points on this clonotype: Relative to the germline gene, one junction end is altered; a read error may explain this. The chain recombines TRBV4-3 with TRBJ2-2; 9 bases are a match to TRBD1. There are 17 residues in the CDR3. The germline V gene has CDR1 LGHNA and CDR2 YSLEER. This CDR3 reads CASSQGTGGANTWELFF. Written as DNA, the CDR3 is TGCGCCAGCAGCCAAGGAACAGGGGGCGCAAACACCTGGGAGCTGTTTTTT.

This clonotype came up a few times. The V gene is TRBV6-1, the J gene TRBJ2-1; D unresolved. Per germline, CDR1 MNHNS and CDR2 SASEGT. Trimming took 3 bases from V and 8 from J, leaving 11 bases between them. The CDR3 covers 13 residues. The CDR3 sequence: CASSDPVLHEQFF. DNA of the CDR3: TGTGCCAGCAGTGATCCCGTCCTTCATGAGCAGTTCTTC.

The rearrangement joins TRBV18 to TRBJ2-7; D gene ambiguous. The V end was cut by 6 bases, the J end by 4 bases, with 13 bases between. Germline assignment: CDR1 KGHSH and CDR2 LQKENI. There are 13 residues in the CDR3. This CDR3 is CASSQVGLYEQYF. The CDR3 nucleotides read TGTGCCAGCTCCCAAGTAGGCCTTTACGAGCAGTACTTC.

This clonotype was seen at least ten times. The rearrangement links TRBV24-1 to TRBJ2-7, with a possible D match to TRBD1 (6 bases). This CDR3 region has 17 residues. Per the germline V gene, CDR1 is KGHDR and CDR2 is SFDVKD. Trimming left V 0 bases short and J 3 bases short, with 17 bases between. CDR3 sequence reads: CATSDLSENRDGYEQYV. The CDR3 DNA follows: TGTGCCACCAGTGATTTGTCTGAGAACAGGGACGGCTACGAGCAGTACGTC.